Each of the 6 T cell receptor beta chains below was sequenced from the same sample in a study of blood T cell repertoires in COVID-19. Method: immunoSEQ multiplex PCR; TCRdb's copy keeps in-frame clones and lacks some. The top ten clones hold about 2.1% of a sample with under 150,000 clones, 88% of them seen once. The sequencing input was peripheral blood. Every receptor here comes from a human donor in a cohort sampled during active COVID-19.

This clone was recorded once. The rearrangement uses TRBV6-2 or TRBV6-3 and TRBJ1-1; 7 bases line up with TRBD1. This CDR3 region has 14 residues. J gave up 1 base and V 2 bases, and 1 base lay outside the gene matches. The germline V gene has CDR1 MNHEY and CDR2 SVGEGT. DNA of the CDR3: TGTGCCAGCAGTTACAGGACAGGGAACACTGAAGCTTTCTTT. It is translated as CASSYRTGNTEAFF.

The chain employs TRBV13 and TRBJ2-5; TRBD2 is a possible D gene (5 bases). Germline lookup yields CDR1 PRHDT and CDR2 FYEKMQ (reference sequence). The germline V and J ends were trimmed by 4 bases and 4 bases, with 22 bases remaining between them. CDR3 length: 17 amino acids. CDR3 bases: TGTGCCAGCAGCTCCTCCCGGACCGGCTGGCGGGCAGAGACCCAGTACTTC. Its translation: CASSSSRTGWRAETQYF.

CDR3 DNA: TGTGCCAGCAGTTCCCCCGGGAAAACAAACTACGAGCAGTACTTC. Translated: CASSSPGKTNYEQYF. The rearrangement joins TRBV27 to TRBJ2-7; D might be TRBD2 (5 bases). Germline V lookup: CDR1 MNHEY, CDR2 SMNVEV (reference sequence). Trimming took 4 bases from V and 3 from J, leaving 16 bases between them. This CDR3 contains 15 residues.

The chain recombines TRBV27 with TRBJ2-7; no clear D gene. Germline CDR1 reads MNHEY; CDR2 reads SMNVEV (reference sequence). The CDR3 runs to 15 residues. V was trimmed by 4 bases and J by 0 bases, leaving 13 bases between them. CDR3 in DNA: TGTGCCAGCAGTTGGAGCGACCCCAGCTCCTACGAGCAGTACTTC. It specifies CASSWSDPSSYEQYF.

The chain recombines TRBV4-2 with TRBJ2-2, with 8 nucleotides matching TRBD1. CDR3 length equals 15 residues. V lost 7 bases to trimming and J lost 6 bases; unmatched junction nucleotides: 10. The V gene's germline CDR1 is LGHNA and CDR2 YNFKEQ. This CDR3 reads CASTRGQGLSGELFF. The DNA for the CDR3 is TGTGCCAGCACAAGAGGACAGGGCCTCTCCGGGGAGCTGTTTTTT.

The genes are TRBV5-8 and TRBJ2-1; the match to TRBD2 covers 12 bases. Germline V gene sequence: CDR1 SGHTS, CDR2 YDEGEE. The CDR3 length is 18 residues. V shed 2 bases, J shed 0 bases, and the junction held 6 bases outside the gene matches. Here the CDR3 DNA reads TGTGCCAGCAGCTTTAGGACTAGCGGGACATACTCCTACAATGAGCAGTTCTTC. Its protein is CASSFRTSGTYSYNEQFF.